These 22 T cell receptor beta chains originate from one sample sequenced in a study of shared clonotypes between healthy human individuals. TCRdb keeps only in-frame clones here, not all; method: immunoSEQ multiplex PCR. The sample includes 1.6 million or so clones, about 98.5% of them seen just once. Sequencing was performed on naive CD4+ T cells sorted from blood. Subset reported: CD45RA+ positively selected. The receptors derive from a man aged 25-40 years in good health.

The chain has TRBV30 and TRBJ1-2; 7 nucleotides align to TRBD1. Germline V gives CDR1 GTSNPN, CDR2 SVGIG (reference sequence). V was pared by 1 base and J by 4 bases, with 9 bases of the junction left unmatched. CDR3 length: 15 amino acids. As DNA, the CDR3 is TGTGCCTGGAGTGGCGGGACAGAACATCCCTATGGCTACACCTTC. This gives the protein CAWSGGTEHPYGYTF.

The chain joins TRBV5-1 to TRBJ2-6; D is uncertain. CDR1 is SGHRS, CDR2 YFSETQ, per germline. There are 16 residues in the CDR3. The V and J ends lost 4 bases and 0 bases respectively, with 11 bases between them. The CDR3 loop reads CASSPPGSSGANVLTF. In DNA, the CDR3 is TGCGCCAGCAGCCCTCCAGGTAGCTCTGGGGCCAACGTCCTGACTTTC.

The V call is TRBV5-8, the J call TRBJ1-1; tentative D call: TRBD1 (6 bases). V shed 1 base and J shed 5 bases, with 15 bases lying between them. The CDR3 consists of 15 residues. Per germline, CDR1 SGHTS and CDR2 YDEGEE. The CDR3 DNA is TGTGCCAGCAGCTTGAGGTCAGGGGCAGGGACTGAAGCTTTCTTT. Its protein product is CASSLRSGAGTEAFF. Full variable domain (missing parts from reference TRBV5-8 and TRBJ1-1): EAGVTQSPTHLIKTRGQQATLRCSPISGHTSVYWYQQALGLGLQFLLWYDEGEERNRGNFPPRFSGRQFPNYSSELNVNALELEDSALYLCASSLRSGAGTEAFFGQGTRLTVV.

The gene calls are TRBV7-9 and TRBJ2-7; 7 bases agree with TRBD2. The CDR3 loop spans 16 amino acids. Per germline, CDR1 SEHNR and CDR2 FQNEAQ (reference sequence). The ends lost 5 bases at V and 2 bases at J; junction bases unmatched: 12. The CDR3 loop reads CASSPDPGTNPYEQYF. CDR3 DNA: TGTGCCAGCAGCCCCGACCCGGGGACTAACCCCTACGAGCAGTACTTC.

The chain links TRBV10-2 to TRBJ2-7; a weak D match, TRBD2 (5 bases). The CDR3 contains 14 residues. Deletions cut 2 bases from V and 1 base from J, with 9 bases between. Germline lookup yields CDR1 WSHSY and CDR2 SAAADI. Here the CDR3 DNA reads TGCGCCAGCAGTGAGACTCGGGGATCCTACGAGCAGTACTTC. Translated: CASSETRGSYEQYF.

V usage is TRBV18 and J usage is TRBJ1-5; TRBD1 matches at 9 bases. CDR1 and CDR2 from the germline V gene are KGHSH and LQKENI. The CDR3 length is 14 residues. The V and J ends lost 4 bases and 5 bases, in that order; junction bases with no gene match: 3. The CDR3 DNA reads TGTGCCAGCTCACTAAGGACAGGGGATCAGCCCCAGCATTTT. The encoded protein is CASSLRTGDQPQHF. Supplemented by reference TRBV18 and TRBJ1-5, the full variable domain reads NAGVMQNPRHLVRRRGQEARLRCSPMKGHSHVYWYRQLPEEGLKFMVYLQKENIIDESGMPKERFSAEFPKEGPSILRIQQVVRGDSAAYFCASSLRTGDQPQHFGDGTRLSIL.

This clone was seen a single time. This chain connects TRBV18 to TRBJ2-1; 10 nucleotides align to TRBD2. J gave up 7 bases and V 8 bases, and 8 bases lay outside the gene matches. The CDR3 totals 14 residues. In germline, CDR1 is KGHSH, CDR2 LQKENI. The CDR3 region is CASLLAGVGNEQFF. The CDR3 DNA reads as TGTGCCAGCCTCCTAGCGGGAGTCGGTAATGAGCAGTTCTTC.

This clone was recorded only once. The genes are TRBV5-1 and TRBJ1-5; the D gene is possibly TRBD1 (5 bases). With 1 base removed from V and 6 bases from J, the gap between germline ends came to 11 bases. The germline CDR1 and CDR2 sequences are SGHRS and YFSETQ. The CDR3 runs to 14 residues. In DNA, the CDR3 is TGCGCCAGCAGCTTGTCCGCAGGGATTCAGCCCCAGCATTTT. This gives the protein CASSLSAGIQPQHF. Together with reference TRBV5-1 and TRBJ1-5, the CDR3 gives the full variable domain: KAGVTQTPRYLIKTRGQQVTLSCSPISGHRSVSWYQQTPGQGLQFLFEYFSETQRNKGNFPGRFSGRQFSNSRSEMNVSTLELGDSALYLCASSLSAGIQPQHFGDGTRLSIL.

The J gene is TRBJ1-4, the V gene TRBV5-1; D may be TRBD1 (5 bases). Germline V gene lookup returns CDR1 SGHRS and CDR2 YFSETQ. Trimming removed 3 bases from V and 5 bases from J, with 17 bases in between. The CDR3 totals 16 residues. CDR3 nucleotide sequence: TGCGCCAGCAGCTACGGGACCCTCAGGGAAAATGAAAAACTGTTTTTT. This sequence encodes CASSYGTLRENEKLFF.

The J gene is TRBJ2-3, the V gene TRBV4-3; TRBD2 aligns across 13 bases. CDR3 length: 16 amino acids. Germline values: CDR1 LGHNA, CDR2 YSLEER. V shed 10 bases and J 5 bases; nucleotides not matched to a gene: 12. CDR3 sequence (DNA): TGCGCCATCGGACTAGCGGGAGTATCGTGGGGAGATACGCAGTATTTT. This encodes CAIGLAGVSWGDTQYF.

This clone was found many times. The chain employs TRBV25-1 and TRBJ2-7; weak D call: TRBD1 (5 bases). The CDR3 runs 12 residues. Germline CDR1 is MGHDK and CDR2 is SYGVNS. The V end lost 8 bases, the J end lost 0 bases, and 8 bases lay between the germline ends. The CDR3 DNA reads as TGTGCCAGCGGGGCAACCTCCTACGAGCAGTACTTC. It is translated as CASGATSYEQYF.

The chain has TRBV18 and TRBJ2-3, with no clear D. Germline CDR1 and CDR2: KGHSH and LQKENI. The CDR3 is 13 residues long. With 3 bases removed from V and 3 bases from J, the gap between germline ends came to 7 bases. The CDR3 sequence is CASSPELTDTQYF. The CDR3 region has the DNA TGTGCCAGCTCACCGGAGCTTACAGATACGCAGTATTTT.

This chain connects TRBV7-2 to TRBJ1-1, with TRBD1 matching 8 bases. Trimming at V came to 5 bases and at J to 4 bases, leaving 3 bases not matched to a gene. Germline V gene sequence: CDR1 SGHTA, CDR2 FQGNSA. The CDR3 is made up of 13 amino acids. The CDR3 loop is CASSRQGSTEAFF. CDR3 bases: TGTGCCAGCAGCCGACAGGGGAGCACTGAAGCTTTCTTT.

This chain uses TRBV15 with TRBJ2-7, with 9 positions matching TRBD1. The CDR3 runs to 19 residues. Trimming at V came to 2 bases and at J to 4 bases, leaving 18 bases not matched to a gene. Per the germline V gene, CDR1 is LNHNV and CDR2 is YYDKDF (reference sequence). As DNA, the CDR3 is TGTGCCACCAGCAGACGTTCAGTCCCGGGACAGGGATTTAGGTACGAGCAGTACTTC. This gives the protein CATSRRSVPGQGFRYEQYF.

The chain employs TRBV13 and TRBJ2-7; 11 positions match TRBD2. This CDR3 spans 15 amino acids. The junction had 4 bases not matched to a gene; V was cut back by 5 bases and J by 1 base. Germline values: CDR1 PRHDT, CDR2 FYEKMQ (reference sequence). CDR3 protein: CASSPGLAGSYEQYF. The CDR3 region has the DNA TGTGCCAGCAGCCCCGGACTAGCGGGTTCCTACGAGCAGTACTTC.

This chain joins TRBV20-1 and TRBJ2-5; TRBD1 agrees at 8 bases. The germline gives CDR1 DFQATT, CDR2 SNEGSKA (reference sequence). This CDR3 comprises 11 residues. V lost 8 bases to trimming and J lost 4 bases; unmatched junction nucleotides: 3. The CDR3 sequence: CSRTGGETQYF. CDR3 coding DNA: TGCAGTAGAACAGGGGGAGAGACCCAGTACTTC.

CDR3 sequence reads: CASRGLAGGFTGELFF. In nucleotides, the CDR3 is TGTGCCAGCAGAGGGCTAGCGGGAGGTTTTACCGGGGAGCTGTTTTTT. The chain uses TRBV28 and TRBJ2-2; 11 bases map to TRBD2. This CDR3 is built from 16 residues. Germline V gives CDR1 MDHEN, CDR2 SYDVKM. J gave up 5 bases and V 6 bases, and 8 bases lay outside the gene matches.

The chain recombines TRBV7-9 with TRBJ2-1, with 7 bases that match TRBD1. V gave up 0 bases and J gave up 7 bases; unmatched junction bases: 0. The germline gives CDR1 SEHNR, CDR2 FQNEAQ (reference sequence). CDR3 size: 13 residues. This CDR3 is CASSLAQGNEQFF. The CDR3 DNA sequence: TGTGCCAGCAGCTTAGCACAGGGGAATGAGCAGTTCTTC.

This clone has only one observation. The V call is TRBV6-6, the J call TRBJ2-1; D gene ambiguous. With 8 bases removed from V and 10 bases from J, the gap between germline ends came to 12 bases. CDR3 length equals 11 residues. Per the germline V gene, CDR1 is MNHNY and CDR2 is SVGAGI (reference sequence). DNA for the CDR3: TGTGCCAGCCGACTCCAAGGGGAGCAGTTCTTC. This sequence encodes CASRLQGEQFF.

V usage is TRBV11-2 and J usage is TRBJ2-3; the match to TRBD2 covers 12 bases. The V gene end was trimmed by 0 bases and the J gene end by 4 bases; junction bases not matched to a gene: 11. The CDR3 runs 19 residues. The germline gives CDR1 SGHAT, CDR2 FQNNGV. The CDR3 DNA follows: TGTGCCAGCAGCTTAGATACGGCTAGCGGGAGGGTCAGCGCAGATACGCAGTATTTT. Protein product: CASSLDTASGRVSADTQYF. Variable domain in full (rest from reference TRBV11-2 and TRBJ2-3): EAGVAQSPRYKIIEKRQSVAFWCNPISGHATLYWYQQILGQGPKLLIQFQNNGVVDDSQLPKDRFSAERLKGVDSTLKIQPAKLEDSAVYLCASSLDTASGRVSADTQYFGPGTRLTVL.

This chain connects TRBV28 to TRBJ2-1, with D possibly being TRBD2 (6 bases). CDR1 is MDHEN, CDR2 SYDVKM, per germline. This CDR3 region has 18 residues. Trimming cost V 1 base and J 5 bases, with 21 bases left between them. The CDR3 sequence is CASSLLGGVQPGDNEQFF. The DNA of the CDR3 is TGTGCCAGCAGTTTATTGGGCGGGGTACAGCCGGGTGACAATGAGCAGTTCTTC.

V gene TRBV9 combines with J gene TRBJ1-2, with unresolved D. The CDR3 length is 17 residues. Trimming cost V 0 bases and J 4 bases, with 19 bases left between them. CDR1 is SGDLS, CDR2 YYNGEE, per germline. CDR3 loop: CASSVGSSLGSIYGYTF. The CDR3 DNA sequence: TGTGCCAGCAGCGTAGGGTCCTCCCTCGGGTCGATCTATGGCTACACCTTC.